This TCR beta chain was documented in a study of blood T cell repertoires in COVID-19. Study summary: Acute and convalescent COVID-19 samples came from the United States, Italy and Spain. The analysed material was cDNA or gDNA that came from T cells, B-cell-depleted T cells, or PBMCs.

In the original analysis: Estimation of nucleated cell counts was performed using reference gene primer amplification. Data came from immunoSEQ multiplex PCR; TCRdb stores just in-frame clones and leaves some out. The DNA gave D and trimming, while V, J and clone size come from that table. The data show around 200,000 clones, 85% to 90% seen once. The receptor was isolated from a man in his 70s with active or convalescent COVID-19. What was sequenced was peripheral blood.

The CDR3 loop reads CASSPGGQGNYGYTF. The CDR3 DNA reads as TGTGCCAGCAGTCCTGGAGGTCAGGGGAACTATGGCTACACCTTC. The chain recombines TRBV28 with TRBJ1-2, with D maybe TRBD1 (6 bases). The CDR3 extends over 15 amino acids. The V end lost 5 bases, the J end lost 2 bases, and 15 bases lay between the germline ends. The V gene's germline CDR1 is MDHEN and CDR2 SYDVKM.